The clone carrying this T cell receptor (beta chain) has only one observation. The sample comes from a study of blood T cell repertoires in COVID-19. Trimming took off 3 bases at V and 7 bases at J, with 10 bases between the two ends. The CDR3 is 14 residues long. Germline loops: CDR1 KGHSH, CDR2 LQKENI. Source study methods: Researchers report that nucleated cell counts were estimated from reference gene primer amplification. Data came from immunoSEQ multiplex PCR; TCRdb stores just in-frame clones and leaves some out. That table is the source of V, J and clone size, and D and trimming were worked out from the DNA. The sample contains some 180,000 clones, around four fifths of which appear only once.

Sample: peripheral blood. This clonotype was sampled from a woman in her thirties or forties with COVID-19, enrolled during active disease. This chain connects TRBV18 to TRBJ1-6; D is perhaps TRBD1 (6 bases). CDR3 sequence: CASSPGGRNSPLHF. The CDR3 bases are TGTGCCAGCTCACCCGGGGGGCGGAATTCACCCCTCCACTTT.